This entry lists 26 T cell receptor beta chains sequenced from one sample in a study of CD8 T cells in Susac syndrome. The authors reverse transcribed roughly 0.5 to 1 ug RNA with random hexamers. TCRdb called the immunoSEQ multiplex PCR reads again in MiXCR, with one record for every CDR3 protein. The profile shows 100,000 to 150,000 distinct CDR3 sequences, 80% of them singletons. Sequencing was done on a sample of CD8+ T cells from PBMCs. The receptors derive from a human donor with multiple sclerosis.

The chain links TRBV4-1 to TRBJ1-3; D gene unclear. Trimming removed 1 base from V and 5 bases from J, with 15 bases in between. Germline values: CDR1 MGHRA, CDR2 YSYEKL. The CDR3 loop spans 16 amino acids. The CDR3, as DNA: TGCGCCAGCAGCCAAGTATCTCAAGGGCCGAGAAACACCATATATTTT. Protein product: CASSQVSQGPRNTIYF.

The DNA for the CDR3 is TGTGCCAGTAGTATCGGGACTAGCGTACCCGGGGAGCTGTTTTTT. It codes for CASSIGTSVPGELFF. J is TRBJ2-2 and V is TRBV19; 10 nucleotides align to TRBD2. J was trimmed by 6 bases and V by 3 bases; bases with no gene match: 4. Germline V CDR1 and CDR2: LNHDA, SQIVND (reference sequence). The CDR3 covers 15 residues.

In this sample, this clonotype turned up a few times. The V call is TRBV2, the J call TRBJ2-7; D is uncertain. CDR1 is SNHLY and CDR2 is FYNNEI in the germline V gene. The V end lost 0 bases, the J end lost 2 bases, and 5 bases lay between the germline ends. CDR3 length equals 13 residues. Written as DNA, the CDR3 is TGTGCCAGCAGTGAAGCATCTACCTACGAGCAGTACTTC. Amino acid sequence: CASSEASTYEQYF.

The CDR3 bases are TGCAGCCTTGCACGGGGAAGGGCGGCAGATACGCAGTATTTT. Translating gives CSLARGRAADTQYF. This chain links TRBV29-1 with TRBJ2-3; weak D call: TRBD2 (5 bases). Per the germline V gene, CDR1 is SQVTM and CDR2 is ANQGSEA. CDR3 length: 14 amino acids. Trimming took 8 bases from V and 4 from J, leaving 19 bases between them.

CDR3 loop: CASSMQPGYNEQFF. The CDR3 coding sequence is TGTGCCAGTAGTATGCAGCCCGGATACAATGAGCAGTTCTTC. The V call is TRBV19, the J call TRBJ2-1; D remains unclear. Germline V gene sequence: CDR1 LNHDA, CDR2 SQIVND (reference sequence). With 3 bases removed from V and 4 bases from J, the gap between germline ends came to 10 bases. CDR3 size: 14 residues.

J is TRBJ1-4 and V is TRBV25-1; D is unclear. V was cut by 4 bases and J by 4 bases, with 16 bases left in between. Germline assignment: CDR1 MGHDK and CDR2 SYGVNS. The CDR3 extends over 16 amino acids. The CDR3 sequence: CASSGPRGRDNEKLFF. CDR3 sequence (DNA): TGTGCCAGCAGTGGCCCTCGTGGTCGGGATAATGAAAAACTGTTTTTT. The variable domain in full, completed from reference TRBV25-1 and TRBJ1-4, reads EADIYQTPRYLVIGTGKKITLECSQTMGHDKMYWYQQDPGMELHLIHYSYGVNSTEKGDLSSESTVSRIRTEHFPLTLESARPSHTSQYLCASSGPRGRDNEKLFFGSGTQLSVL.

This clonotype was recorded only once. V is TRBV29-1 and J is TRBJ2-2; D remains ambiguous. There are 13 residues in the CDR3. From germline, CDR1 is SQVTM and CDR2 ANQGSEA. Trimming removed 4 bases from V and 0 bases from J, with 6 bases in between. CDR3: CSVVLANTGELFF. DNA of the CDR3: TGCAGCGTTGTTCTAGCGAACACCGGGGAGCTGTTTTTT.

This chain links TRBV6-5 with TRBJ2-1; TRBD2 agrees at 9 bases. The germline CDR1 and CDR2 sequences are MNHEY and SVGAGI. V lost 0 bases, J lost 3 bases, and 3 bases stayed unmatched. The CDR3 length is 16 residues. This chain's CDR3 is CASSYSGGGGYNEQFF. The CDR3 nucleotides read TGTGCCAGCAGTTACTCTGGCGGGGGGGGCTACAATGAGCAGTTCTTC.

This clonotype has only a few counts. The CDR3: CASSPSHRVLEKLFF. CDR3 nucleotide sequence: TGTGCCAGCAGTCCTTCACACAGGGTTTTGGAGAAACTGTTTTTT. J is TRBJ1-4 and V is TRBV6-5; D possibly corresponds to TRBD1 (6 bases). The length of the CDR3 is 15 residues. Trimming stripped 5 bases from V and 11 bases from J, with 21 bases between. Germline assignment: CDR1 MNHEY and CDR2 SVGAGI.

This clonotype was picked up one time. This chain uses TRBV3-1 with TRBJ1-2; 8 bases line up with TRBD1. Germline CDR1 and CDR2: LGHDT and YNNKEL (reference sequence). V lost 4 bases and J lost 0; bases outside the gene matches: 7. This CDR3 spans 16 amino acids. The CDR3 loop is CASSPSTGVSNYGYTF. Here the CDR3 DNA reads TGTGCCAGCAGCCCCTCGACAGGGGTCTCTAACTATGGCTACACCTTC.

CDR3 in DNA: TGTGCCAGCACCCGGGGGGCGGCACTGAACACTGAAGCTTTCTTT. It translates to CASTRGAALNTEAFF. V is TRBV5-5 and J is TRBJ1-1; maybe TRBD1 (6 bases). This CDR3 is built from 15 residues. Trimming stripped 6 bases from V and 0 bases from J, with 15 bases between. Germline values: CDR1 SGHKS, CDR2 YYEKEE (reference sequence). The whole variable domain, remainder taken from reference TRBV5-5 and TRBJ1-1, is DAGVTQSPTHLIKTRGQQVTLRCSPISGHKSVSWYQQVLGQGPQFIFQYYEKEERGRGNFPDRFSARQFPNYSSELNVNALLLGDSALYLCASTRGAALNTEAFFGQGTRLTVV.

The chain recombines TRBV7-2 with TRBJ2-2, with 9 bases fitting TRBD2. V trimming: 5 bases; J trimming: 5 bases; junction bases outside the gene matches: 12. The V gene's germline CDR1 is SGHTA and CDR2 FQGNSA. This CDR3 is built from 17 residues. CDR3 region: CASSDIPSGNPTGELFF. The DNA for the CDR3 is TGTGCCAGCAGCGACATACCTAGCGGGAATCCTACCGGGGAGCTGTTTTTT.

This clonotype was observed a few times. The CDR3 region has the DNA TGTGCCAGCAGTCCAGGGGGTTACGAGCAGTACGTC. It specifies CASSPGGYEQYV. J is TRBJ2-7 and V is TRBV7-9; 7 positions agree with TRBD1. CDR3 size: 12 residues. Per germline, CDR1 SEHNR and CDR2 FQNEAQ (reference sequence). J was trimmed by 4 bases and V by 6 bases; bases with no gene match: 3.

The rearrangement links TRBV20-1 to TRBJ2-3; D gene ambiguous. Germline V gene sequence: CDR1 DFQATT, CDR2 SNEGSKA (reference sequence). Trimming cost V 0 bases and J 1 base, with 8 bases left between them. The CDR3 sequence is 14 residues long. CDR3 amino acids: CSARDQWGTDTQYF. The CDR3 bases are TGCAGTGCTAGAGATCAATGGGGCACAGATACGCAGTATTTT.

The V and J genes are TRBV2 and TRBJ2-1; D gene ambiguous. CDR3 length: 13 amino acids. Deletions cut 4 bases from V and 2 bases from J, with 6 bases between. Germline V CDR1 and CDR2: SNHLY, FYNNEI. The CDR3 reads CASSVPPYNEQFF. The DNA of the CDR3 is TGTGCCAGCAGTGTCCCCCCCTACAATGAGCAGTTCTTC.

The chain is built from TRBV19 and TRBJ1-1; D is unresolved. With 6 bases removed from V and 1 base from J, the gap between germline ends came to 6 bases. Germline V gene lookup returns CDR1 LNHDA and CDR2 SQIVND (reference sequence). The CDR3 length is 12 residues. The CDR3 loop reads CASRGGNTEAFF. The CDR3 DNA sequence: TGTGCCAGTAGAGGCGGGAACACTGAAGCTTTCTTT.

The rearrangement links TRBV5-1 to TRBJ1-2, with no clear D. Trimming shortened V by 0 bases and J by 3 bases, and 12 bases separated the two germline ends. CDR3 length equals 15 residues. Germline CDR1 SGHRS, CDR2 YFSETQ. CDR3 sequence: CASSLEEDSDYGYTF. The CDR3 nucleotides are TGCGCCAGCAGCTTGGAGGAGGATTCCGACTATGGCTACACCTTC.

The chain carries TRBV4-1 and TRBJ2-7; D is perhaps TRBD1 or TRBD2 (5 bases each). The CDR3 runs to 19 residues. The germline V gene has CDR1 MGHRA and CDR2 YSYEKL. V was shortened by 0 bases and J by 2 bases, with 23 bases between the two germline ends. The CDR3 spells CASSQEYPGMRGAPYEQYF. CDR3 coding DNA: TGCGCCAGCAGCCAAGAATACCCCGGGATGAGGGGCGCTCCCTACGAGCAGTACTTC.

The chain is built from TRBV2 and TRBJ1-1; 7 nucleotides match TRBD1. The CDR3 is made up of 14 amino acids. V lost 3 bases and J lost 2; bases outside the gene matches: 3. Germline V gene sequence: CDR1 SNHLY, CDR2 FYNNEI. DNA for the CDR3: TGTGCCAGCAGTGATAGGACAGGCAACACTGAAGCTTTCTTT. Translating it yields CASSDRTGNTEAFF.

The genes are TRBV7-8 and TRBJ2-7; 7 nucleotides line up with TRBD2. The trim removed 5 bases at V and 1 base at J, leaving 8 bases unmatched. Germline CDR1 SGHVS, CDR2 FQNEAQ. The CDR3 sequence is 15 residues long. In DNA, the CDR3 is TGTGCCAGCAGCCCGGGCGGGGGACGGTCCTACGAGCAGTACTTC. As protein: CASSPGGGRSYEQYF.

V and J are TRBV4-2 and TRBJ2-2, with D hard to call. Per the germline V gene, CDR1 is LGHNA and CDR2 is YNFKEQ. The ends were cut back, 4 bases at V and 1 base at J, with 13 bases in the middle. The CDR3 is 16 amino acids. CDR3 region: CASSPPIRGNTGELFF. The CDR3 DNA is TGTGCCAGCAGCCCCCCGATACGCGGGAACACCGGGGAGCTGTTTTTT.

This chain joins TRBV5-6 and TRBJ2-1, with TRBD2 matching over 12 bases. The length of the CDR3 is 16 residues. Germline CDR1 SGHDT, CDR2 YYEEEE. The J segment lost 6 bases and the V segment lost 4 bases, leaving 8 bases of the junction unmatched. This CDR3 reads CASSGLAGGPANEQFF. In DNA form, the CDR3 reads TGTGCCAGCAGCGGTCTAGCGGGGGGGCCAGCCAATGAGCAGTTCTTC.

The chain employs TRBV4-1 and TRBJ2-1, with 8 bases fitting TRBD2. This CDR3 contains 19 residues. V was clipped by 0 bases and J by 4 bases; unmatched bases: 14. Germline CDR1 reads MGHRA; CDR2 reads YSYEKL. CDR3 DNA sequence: TGCGCCAGCAGCCAAGAGCTCGGACTAGCCGCGCTAGGATACAATGAGCAGTTCTTC. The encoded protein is CASSQELGLAALGYNEQFF.

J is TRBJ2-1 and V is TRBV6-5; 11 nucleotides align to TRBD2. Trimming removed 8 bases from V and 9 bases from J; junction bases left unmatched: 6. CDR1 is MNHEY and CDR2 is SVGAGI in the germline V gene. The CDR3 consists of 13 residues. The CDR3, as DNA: TGTGCCAGCGGTCTAGCGGGAGGTTCTGAGCAGTTCTTC. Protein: CASGLAGGSEQFF.

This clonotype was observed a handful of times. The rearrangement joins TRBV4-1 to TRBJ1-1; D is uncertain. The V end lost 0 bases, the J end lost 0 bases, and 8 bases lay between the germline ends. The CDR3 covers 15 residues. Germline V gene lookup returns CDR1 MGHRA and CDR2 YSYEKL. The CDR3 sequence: CASSQDGLLNTEAFF. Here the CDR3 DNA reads TGCGCCAGCAGCCAAGACGGACTCCTGAACACTGAAGCTTTCTTT.

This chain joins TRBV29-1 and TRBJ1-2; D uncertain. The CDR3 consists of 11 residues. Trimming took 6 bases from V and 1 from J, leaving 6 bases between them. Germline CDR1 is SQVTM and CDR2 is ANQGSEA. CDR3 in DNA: TGCAGCGTAGTAGATAACTATGGCTACACCTTC. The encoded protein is CSVVDNYGYTF.